These 10 T cell receptor beta chains were sequenced from one sample in a study of cytomegalovirus exposure and HLA in healthy donors. PCR amplification relied on 60 Vbeta primers (plus 13 Jbeta primers). Only in-frame clones appear in the TCRdb table, and some are missing; sequencing was by immunoSEQ multiplex PCR. This table has some 220,000 clones, 70% to 85% appearing once. Sequenced sample: PBMCs. Source of these receptors: a woman between 40 and 55 years old in good health and CMV-seronegative.

The gene calls are TRBV27 and TRBJ1-5; 8 bases line up with TRBD1. Trimming cost V 4 bases and J 6 bases; bases outside gene matches: 8. The CDR3 extends over 15 amino acids. Germline CDR1 MNHEY, CDR2 SMNVEV (reference sequence). The CDR3 loop is CASSSKNRGGQPQHF. DNA of the CDR3: TGTGCCAGCAGTTCCAAGAACAGGGGGGGTCAGCCCCAGCATTTT.

The genes are TRBV7-9 and TRBJ2-1; 10 nucleotides align to TRBD2. With V trimmed by 5 bases and J by 8 bases, 9 bases remained unmatched. The CDR3 totals 15 residues. Looked up from germline, CDR1 is SEHNR and CDR2 is FQNEAQ (reference sequence). This CDR3 reads CASSESGGAFYEQFF. The CDR3 DNA is TGTGCCAGCAGCGAGAGCGGGGGGGCCTTCTATGAGCAGTTCTTC.

V and J are TRBV7-8 and TRBJ1-2; tentative D call: TRBD1 (5 bases). Germline V gene lookup returns CDR1 SGHVS and CDR2 FQNEAQ. Trimming took 5 bases from V and 4 from J, leaving 20 bases between them. This CDR3 comprises 16 residues. Written as DNA, the CDR3 is TGTGCCAGCAGCCACAAAATGAATGGGGGGGGCTATGGCTACACCTTC. Amino acid sequence: CASSHKMNGGGYGYTF.

This clone came up many times. The V call is TRBV5-8, the J call TRBJ2-1; 7 positions match TRBD1. CDR3 length: 15 residues. Losses at the gene ends were 2 bases for V and 2 bases for J; bases not matched to a gene: 4. The germline gives CDR1 SGHTS, CDR2 YDEGEE. DNA for the CDR3: TGTGCCAGCAGCTTTTCCGACAGGGCCTACAATGAGCAGTTCTTC. It is translated as CASSFSDRAYNEQFF.

Remarks on this clone: Other nucleotide sequences in the sample specify the same CDR3. This sequence joins TRBV6-1 and TRBJ2-1; the D is unclear. The V gene lost 1 base and the J gene lost 3 bases, with 7 bases spanning the gap. Germline V gene lookup returns CDR1 MNHNS and CDR2 SASEGT. The CDR3 is 14 amino acids. DNA for the CDR3: TGTGCCAGCAGTGAAGAACCGGGCTACAATGAGCAGTTCTTC. As protein: CASSEEPGYNEQFF.

The rearrangement joins TRBV18 to TRBJ1-1, with 11 bases lining up with TRBD1. The junction had 10 bases not matched to a gene; V was cut back by 3 bases and J by 10 bases. There are 15 residues in the CDR3. Germline lookup yields CDR1 KGHSH and CDR2 LQKENI. CDR3 bases: TGTGCCAGCTCACCCCCCTCGGACAGGGGGCTCGGAGCTTTCTTT. This gives the protein CASSPPSDRGLGAFF.

This chain's CDR3 is CASSPLGRTEGDQQYF. In nucleotides, the CDR3 is TGTGCCAGCAGCCCCCTCGGGCGGACAGAAGGGGATCAGCAGTACTTC. The rearrangement joins TRBV7-8 to TRBJ2-7, with D maybe TRBD1 (6 bases). V lost 5 bases and J 8 bases, leaving 25 bases between the germline ends. The CDR3 runs to 16 residues. The V gene's germline CDR1 is SGHVS and CDR2 FQNEAQ.

J is TRBJ2-2 and V is TRBV5-1, with 9 bases that match TRBD2. CDR1 SGHRS and CDR2 YFSETQ come from the germline V gene. J gave up 8 bases and V 7 bases, and 15 bases lay outside the gene matches. The CDR3 has 16 residues. The DNA of the CDR3 is TGCGCCAGCGTGTATTCGGGACTAGCCCAGGGAGGGGAGCTGTTTTTT. Protein: CASVYSGLAQGGELFF. The variable domain in full, completed from reference TRBV5-1 and TRBJ2-2, reads KAGVTQTPRYLIKTRGQQVTLSCSPISGHRSVSWYQQTPGQGLQFLFEYFSETQRNKGNFPGRFSGRQFSNSRSEMNVSTLELGDSALYLCASVYSGLAQGGELFFGEGSRLTVL.

The chain recombines TRBV7-9 with TRBJ1-1; D is ambiguous. V lost 4 bases and J 1 base, leaving 10 bases between the germline ends. Germline V gives CDR1 SEHNR, CDR2 FQNEAQ (reference sequence). The CDR3 loop spans 14 amino acids. For the CDR3, the DNA is TGTGCCAGCAGCTCAAGCCCCCGGAACACTGAAGCTTTCTTT. Translated: CASSSSPRNTEAFF.

CDR3 bases: TGTGCCAGCAGCTTTGGAACAGCAAATCAGCCCCAGCATTTT. Translating it yields CASSFGTANQPQHF. The rearrangement joins TRBV7-9 to TRBJ1-5, with no clear D. Trimming took 3 bases from V and 4 from J, leaving 10 bases between them. The V gene's germline CDR1 is SEHNR and CDR2 FQNEAQ (reference sequence). The CDR3 extends over 14 amino acids.